Each of the 20 T cell receptor beta chains below was sequenced from the same sample in a study of blood T cell repertoires in COVID-19. The protocol was immunoSEQ multiplex PCR, while the TCRdb copy is restricted to in-frame clones and leaves out a portion. The sample includes approximately 100,000 clones, about 89% of them seen just once. Sequencing was performed on peripheral blood. The origin of the receptors is a human donor in a cohort sampled during active COVID-19.

This clone was counted a single time. V usage is TRBV6-4 and J usage is TRBJ2-2; 7 nucleotides agree with TRBD1. This CDR3 is built from 11 residues. Germline CDR1 MRHNA, CDR2 SNTAGT. The V segment lost 11 bases and the J segment 5 bases; nucleotides outside the gene matches: 2. Here the CDR3 reads CAHRGTGELFF. DNA for the CDR3: TGTGCCCACAGGGGTACCGGGGAGCTGTTTTTT.

As regards this clone: Germline is not matched at one junction end, which may reflect a read error. For the CDR3, the DNA is TGCGCCAGCACCTTGGGAGGGGGTGGCTATGGCTACACCTTC. Protein product: CASTLGGGGYGYTF. The V call is TRBV5-1, the J call TRBJ1-2, with a weak D call TRBD1 (6 bases). Germline V gene lookup returns CDR1 SGHRS and CDR2 YFSETQ. The CDR3 extends over 14 amino acids.

The rearrangement joins TRBV15 to TRBJ2-7, with TRBD1 matching 8 bases. CDR1 and CDR2 from the germline V gene are LNHNV and YYDKDF (reference sequence). V lost 2 bases and J lost 5; bases outside the gene matches: 5. This CDR3 spans 14 amino acids. The CDR3 DNA is TGTGCCACCAGCAGATCGGACAGGGAGAACGAGCAGTACTTC. Its protein product is CATSRSDRENEQYF.

This rearrangement joins TRBV28 to TRBJ2-5, with TRBD1 matching 8 bases. Germline trimming cut 6 bases from V and 3 bases from J; bases unmatched to any gene: 6. The V gene's germline CDR1 is MDHEN and CDR2 SYDVKM. The CDR3 length is 14 residues. The CDR3 is CASRTGDKKETQYF. The CDR3 bases are TGTGCCAGCAGGACAGGGGACAAAAAAGAGACCCAGTACTTC.

The chain is built from TRBV4-2 and TRBJ1-5; D is possibly TRBD1 (6 bases). CDR1 is LGHNA, CDR2 YNFKEQ, per germline. V was pared by 3 bases and J by 6 bases, with 12 bases between. The CDR3 runs 14 residues. The CDR3, as DNA: TGTGCCAGCAGCCATGGCACACAGGGTCAGCCCCAGCATTTT. Amino acids: CASSHGTQGQPQHF.

The chain links TRBV7-6 to TRBJ2-3, with 11 positions matching TRBD2. After removal of 1 base from V and 6 bases from J, the junction contained 6 bases not matched to a gene. The CDR3 spans 16 residues. The germline gives CDR1 SGHVS, CDR2 FNYEAQ. DNA for the CDR3: TGTGCCAGCAGCTTAGTTACTAGCGGGGGTTTGGATACGCAGTATTTT. It codes for CASSLVTSGGLDTQYF.

The chain uses TRBV29-1 and TRBJ1-2; TRBD1 aligns across 7 bases. The CDR3 covers 13 residues. Per germline, CDR1 SQVTM and CDR2 ANQGSEA. The ends lost 7 bases at V and 4 bases at J; junction bases unmatched: 9. The CDR3 DNA follows: TGCAGCGACACCCCCGGGACAGCCTATGGCTACACCTTC. It translates to CSDTPGTAYGYTF.

The V and J genes are TRBV24-1 and TRBJ2-5; 8 positions agree with TRBD1. The germline V gene has CDR1 KGHDR and CDR2 SFDVKD. CDR3 length equals 14 residues. Unmatched junction bases numbered 5, after V lost 4 bases and J lost 5 bases. The CDR3 here is CATSDNRGYETQYF. CDR3 in DNA: TGTGCCACCAGTGACAACAGGGGGTACGAGACCCAGTACTTC.

The rearrangement joins TRBV19 to TRBJ1-2, with TRBD1 identical over 9 bases. CDR1 is LNHDA, CDR2 SQIVND, per germline (reference sequence). V was pared by 3 bases and J by 4 bases, with 18 bases of the junction left unmatched. The CDR3 sequence is 19 residues long. The CDR3 DNA sequence: TGTGCCAGTAGTATTAGTCTTTACTACAGGGGGCGAGGGTCCTATGGCTACACCTTC. It encodes CASSISLYYRGRGSYGYTF.

This chain uses TRBV4-1 with TRBJ1-5, with 10 bases lining up with TRBD1. Germline trimming cut 2 bases from V and 5 bases from J; bases unmatched to any gene: 6. Germline CDR1 is MGHRA and CDR2 is YSYEKL. The CDR3 has 16 amino acids. CDR3 amino acids: CASSQSPGQGYQPQHF. The CDR3 DNA is TGCGCCAGCAGCCAAAGCCCGGGACAGGGGTATCAGCCCCAGCATTTT.

This chain uses TRBV7-3 with TRBJ2-6; 11 bases match TRBD1. Looked up from germline, CDR1 is SGHTA and CDR2 is FQGTGA. Trimming cost V 2 bases and J 0 bases; bases outside gene matches: 6. This CDR3 has 19 residues. The CDR3 here is CASSLGPGTGGSGANVLTF. The DNA of the CDR3 is TGTGCCAGCAGCTTAGGTCCCGGGACAGGGGGCTCTGGGGCCAACGTCCTGACTTTC.

The rearrangement uses TRBV5-1 and TRBJ2-3; no firm D call. The germline CDR1 and CDR2 sequences are SGHRS and YFSETQ. CDR3 length equals 13 residues. The ends were cut back, 1 base at V and 5 bases at J, with 8 bases in the middle. The chain's CDR3 is CASSLPSQDTQYF. CDR3 sequence (DNA): TGCGCCAGCAGCTTGCCGTCACAAGATACGCAGTATTTT.

V usage is TRBV15 and J usage is TRBJ2-5; weak D call: TRBD1 (6 bases). Trimming took off 1 base at V and 5 bases at J, with 17 bases between the two ends. The V gene's germline CDR1 is LNHNV and CDR2 YYDKDF (reference sequence). This CDR3 is 16 amino acids long. CDR3 nucleotides: TGTGCCACCAGCAGAGTTCACGGGACATCTTTGGAGACCCAGTACTTC. This translates into CATSRVHGTSLETQYF.

This clone has more than one count but fewer than ten. The rearrangement links TRBV4-1 to TRBJ1-6; D unclear. Germline V gene lookup returns CDR1 MGHRA and CDR2 YSYEKL. V was shortened by 0 bases and J by 5 bases, with 5 bases between the two germline ends. CDR3 size: 14 residues. The CDR3 DNA reads TGCGCCAGCAGCCAAGAGTTAGATAATTCACCCCTCCACTTT. It translates to CASSQELDNSPLHF.

The chain employs TRBV21-1 and TRBJ2-2; the DNA was not compared with TRBD2, the D call given in the table. TRBV21-1 is a listed pseudogene. The CDR3 spans 19 residues. CDR3 sequence: CASSIIILAGGPCTGELFF. The CDR3 DNA follows: TGTGCCAGCAGCATAATAATACTAGCGGGAGGGCCGTGCACCGGGGAGCTGTTTTTT.

In its sample, this clone was seen once. V and J are TRBV9 and TRBJ2-1; 9 positions agree with TRBD1. Unmatched junction bases numbered 9, after V lost 4 bases and J lost 7 bases. This CDR3 spans 15 amino acids. The germline V gene encodes CDR1 SGDLS and CDR2 YYNGEE. As DNA, the CDR3 is TGTGCCAGCAGCCAGACCGGGACAGGGCGGAATGAGCAGTTCTTC. As protein: CASSQTGTGRNEQFF.

The chain couples TRBV7-3 to TRBJ1-5; D remains ambiguous. Trimming took off 2 bases at V and 6 bases at J, with 8 bases between the two ends. The length of the CDR3 is 13 residues. Germline CDR1 reads SGHTA; CDR2 reads FQGTGA. This CDR3 is CASSLELGQPQHF. DNA of the CDR3: TGTGCCAGCAGCTTAGAACTAGGTCAGCCCCAGCATTTT.

The chain carries TRBV19 and TRBJ1-2; TRBD1 agrees at 11 bases. Germline V CDR1 and CDR2: LNHDA, SQIVND (reference sequence). V shed 7 bases, J shed 6 bases, and the junction held 7 bases outside the gene matches. The CDR3 length is 14 residues. CDR3 sequence: CASTADRGPDGYTF. CDR3 coding DNA: TGTGCCAGTACCGCGGACAGGGGGCCCGATGGCTACACCTTC.

The gene calls are TRBV4-1 and TRBJ2-2; 8 bases map to TRBD2. Looked up from germline, CDR1 is MGHRA and CDR2 is YSYEKL. V shed 0 bases, J shed 7 bases, and the junction held 10 bases outside the gene matches. The CDR3 has 17 residues. The DNA of the CDR3 is TGCGCCAGCAGCCAAGATAGCGGGGCGAGGTTGGTCGGGGAGCTGTTTTTT. This translates into CASSQDSGARLVGELFF.

CDR3 in DNA: TGTGCCAGCAGTCCCACAACACGGGCAGATACGCAGTATTTT. Encoded protein: CASSPTTRADTQYF. The chain carries TRBV2 and TRBJ2-3; D remains unclear. Germline CDR1 SNHLY, CDR2 FYNNEI. The CDR3 covers 14 residues. Trimming removed 5 bases from V and 4 bases from J, with 13 bases in between.